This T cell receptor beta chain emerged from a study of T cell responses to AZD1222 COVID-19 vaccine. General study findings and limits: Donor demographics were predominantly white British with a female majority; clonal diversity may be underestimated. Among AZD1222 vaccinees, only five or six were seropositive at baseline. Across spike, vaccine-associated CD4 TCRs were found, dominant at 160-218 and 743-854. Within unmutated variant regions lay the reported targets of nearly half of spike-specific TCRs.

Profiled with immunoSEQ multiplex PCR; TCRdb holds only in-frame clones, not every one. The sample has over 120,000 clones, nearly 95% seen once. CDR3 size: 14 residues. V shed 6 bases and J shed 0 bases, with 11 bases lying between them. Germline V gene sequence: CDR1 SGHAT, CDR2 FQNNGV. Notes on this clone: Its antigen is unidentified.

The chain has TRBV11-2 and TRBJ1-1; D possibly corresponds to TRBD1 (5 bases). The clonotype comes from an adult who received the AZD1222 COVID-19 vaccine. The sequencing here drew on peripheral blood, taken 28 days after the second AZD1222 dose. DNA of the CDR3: TGTGCCAGCAGACTGGGGCATATGAACACTGAAGCTTTCTTT. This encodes CASRLGHMNTEAFF.